The clone carrying this T cell receptor beta chain showed up many times. CDR1 and CDR2 from the germline V gene are MNHEY and SVGEGT. V lost 5 bases and J lost 2, with 17 bases in between. The CDR3 contains 16 residues. This sample was included in a study of T-cell reconstitution after alpha-beta-depleted transplantation in children. Unique molecular identifiers were incorporated during preparation of the TCRbeta library. Each CDR3 protein is one row after TCRdb ran MiXCR on the PCR reads. The table lists about 460,000 distinct CDR3 sequences, approximately 12% of them singletons. The chain links TRBV6-2 or TRBV6-3 to TRBJ2-3; perhaps D is TRBD1 or TRBD2 (6 bases each). The TCR comes from a human donor who donated a stem cell graft to a child with combined immunodeficiency. Sequenced material: PBMCs from the stem cell graft donor, taken from the stem cell graft. CDR3 loop: CASSHFGGRDTDTQYF. For the CDR3, the DNA is TGTGCCAGCAGTCACTTCGGGGGCCGGGACACAGATACGCAGTATTTT.